This TCR beta chain comes out of a study of cytomegalovirus exposure and HLA in healthy donors. The CDR3 is made up of 17 amino acids. Germline loops: CDR1 SGHNT, CDR2 YYREEE (reference sequence). Trimming removed 0 bases from V and 4 bases from J; junction bases left unmatched: 11. 13 Jbeta primers and 60 Vbeta primers were used for the PCR. Profiling relied on immunoSEQ multiplex PCR, and the TCRdb table lists in-frame clones only, not all of them. The sample shows 35,000 to 40,000 clones, around 77% of them seen only once. This TCR derives from a woman aged 30 to 39 in good health and CMV-seropositive. V and J are TRBV5-4 and TRBJ2-3, with TRBD2 matching over 7 bases. Input material: PBMCs. The CDR3 region has the DNA TGTGCCAGCAGCTTGGTAGCTAGCGGAGTGGGCGCAGATACGCAGTATTTT. It encodes CASSLVASGVGADTQYF.